The 5 T cell receptor beta chains reported below all come from one sample, sequenced in a study of T cells in Graves' hyperthyroidism and ophthalmopathy. Amplified regions were TCR beta CDR3 sequences from RNA transcripts. HTBI primers were the set used in a first-round RT-PCR of the TCR CDR3. MiXCR, applied by TCRdb to the multiplex PCR reads, yields one record per CDR3 protein. The sample lists more than 500,000 distinct CDR3 sequences, more than 15% occurring once. The sequenced sample consisted of blood. The origin of the receptors is a woman aged 30 to 39 with Graves' ophthalmopathy.

In its sample, this clonotype was seen many times. The chain carries TRBV20-1 and TRBJ2-5; no firm D call. Between the trimmed V and J ends, which lost 1 base and 2 bases, there was a span of 11 bases. The length of the CDR3 is 14 residues. The germline CDR1 and CDR2 sequences are DFQATT and SNEGSKA (reference sequence). This CDR3 is CSARGARVQETQYF. The CDR3 DNA sequence: TGCAGTGCTAGAGGTGCTAGAGTACAAGAGACCCAGTACTTC.

The chain couples TRBV7-9 to TRBJ1-2; D gene unclear. The V and J ends lost 6 bases and 1 base respectively, with 12 bases between them. The CDR3 consists of 14 residues. The germline CDR1 and CDR2 sequences are SEHNR and FQNEAQ (reference sequence). The CDR3 DNA sequence: TGTGCCAGCAGGGCCGAACGGCTTAACTATGGCTACACCTTC. Amino acid sequence: CASRAERLNYGYTF.

There are many counts of this clonotype. The germline gene is not matched at one end of the junction; a read error may be the cause. The CDR3 DNA follows: TGTGCCAGCAGTTTGGGGGACAGGGCCTACGACCAGTACTTC. This encodes CASSLGDRAYDQYF. The chain uses TRBV12-3 or TRBV12-4 and TRBJ2-7, with 9 positions matching TRBD1. This CDR3 region has 14 residues.

This clonotype was counted a few times. The chain combines TRBV5-8 with TRBJ1-2; the D gene is possibly TRBD1 (6 bases). The CDR3 is 14 residues long. Per germline, CDR1 SGHTS and CDR2 YDEGEE. Trimming left V 2 bases short and J 4 bases short, with 12 bases between. CDR3 residues: CASSLYPGVYGYTF. The DNA for the CDR3 is TGTGCCAGCAGCTTATATCCAGGGGTCTATGGCTACACCTTC.

The V call is TRBV15, the J call TRBJ2-5; the match to TRBD1 covers 10 bases. The CDR3 loop spans 15 amino acids. Germline CDR1 is LNHNV and CDR2 is YYDKDF (reference sequence). J was trimmed by 5 bases and V by 6 bases; bases with no gene match: 9. The CDR3 sequence: CATSSGTGDLETQYF. The CDR3 DNA is TGTGCCACCAGTTCCGGGACAGGGGATTTGGAGACCCAGTACTTC.